This T cell receptor beta chain stems from a study of blood T cell repertoires in COVID-19. For the study at large: Both acute and convalescent COVID-19 samples were obtained from the United States, Italy and Spain.

Some clones are missing from TCRdb's copy, which holds only in-frame ones; the method was immunoSEQ multiplex PCR. The sample has roughly 120,000 clones; around four fifths are singletons. The CDR3 is 15 residues long. V shed 6 bases, J shed 4 bases, and the junction held 12 bases outside the gene matches. Germline V gene data show CDR1 as LGHDT and CDR2 as YNNKEL (reference sequence). J is TRBJ2-7 and V is TRBV3-1 (or the pseudogene TRBV3-2), with 7 bases aligning to TRBD2. The material sequenced was peripheral blood. The TCR originated in a woman in her seventies with acute or convalescent COVID-19. The CDR3 DNA is TGTGCCAGCAGTAGTCGGGGAGGGCCAAAGTACGAGCAGTACTTC. Its protein product is CASSSRGGPKYEQYF.